Each of the 12 T cell receptor beta chains below was sequenced from the same sample in a study of shared clonotypes between healthy human individuals (dated by TCRdb to about 2020). Library preparation used the immunoSEQ multiplex PCR assay. TCRdb took this table from immuneACCESS and kept in-frame rearrangements with V and J called. Such tables lack part of the clones; where checked against another copy, unresolved V genes explain under half of the gap, and the rest is unexplained. The sample data list roughly 1,100,000 clones, and around 74% of these were observed just once. The top ten clones comprise about 1.5% of the sample. Sequences were obtained from memory CD4+ T cells sorted from blood. What this sample's cell subset or site label stands for: CD45RA-negative fraction. These TCRs come from a man in his late teens or twenties in good health.

As regards this clone: Just one base apart from a much larger clone, this may be a read error. This CDR3 is also generated by other DNA sequences in the sample. The V gene is TRBV7-2, the J gene TRBJ2-3, with 7 bases matching TRBD2. CDR3 length: 15 residues. Trimming removed 1 base from V and 1 base from J; junction bases left unmatched: 2. Germline CDR1 reads SGHTA; CDR2 reads FQGNSA. The CDR3 bases are TGTGCCAGCAGCTTAGAGCGGGGTGGCACAGATACGCAGTATTTT. Amino acids: CASSLERGGTDTQYF. Complete variable domain (other parts from reference TRBV7-2 and TRBJ2-3): GAGVSQSPSNKVTEKGKDVELRCDPISGHTALYWYRQSLGQGLEFLIYFQGNSAPDKSGLPSDRFSAERTGGSVSTLTIQRTQQEDSAVYLCASSLERGGTDTQYFGPGTRLTVL.

The chain links TRBV10-1 to TRBJ1-5; D gene unclear. CDR1 is WNHNN, CDR2 SYGVQD, per germline (reference sequence). Trimming took off 2 bases at V and 7 bases at J, with 12 bases between the two ends. CDR3 length: 14 residues. The CDR3 protein is CASSERRSGQPQHF. CDR3 nucleotides: TGCGCCAGCAGTGAGAGGAGGTCTGGACAGCCCCAGCATTTT.

The V gene is TRBV5-1, the J gene TRBJ2-7; D unresolved. CDR3 size: 15 residues. Germline V CDR1 and CDR2: SGHRS, YFSETQ. Trimming stripped 3 bases from V and 3 bases from J, with 16 bases between. CDR3 nucleotides: TGCGCCAGCAGCTCTCTGTCGAATATCGGCTACGAGCAGTACTTC. Translated: CASSSLSNIGYEQYF.

This rearrangement joins TRBV30 to TRBJ1-4, with 7 bases lining up with TRBD1. Trimming took 5 bases from V and 6 from J; bases not matched to a gene: 9. The CDR3 covers 14 residues. Germline V gene lookup returns CDR1 GTSNPN and CDR2 SVGIG (reference sequence). CDR3 amino acids: CAWRSGGSYEKLFF. CDR3 nucleotides: TGTGCCTGGCGCTCAGGGGGTTCCTATGAAAAACTGTTTTTT. Using reference TRBV30 and TRBJ1-4 for the parts outside the CDR3, the full variable domain is SQTIHQWPATLVQPVGSPLSLECTVEGTSNPNLYWYRQAAGRGLQLLFYSVGIGQISSEVPQNLSASRPQDRQFILSSKKLLLSDSGFYLCAWRSGGSYEKLFFGSGTQLSVL.

The chain uses TRBV18 and TRBJ2-1; TRBD1 is a possible D gene (7 bases). Germline loops: CDR1 KGHSH, CDR2 LQKENI. V was clipped by 3 bases and J by 6 bases, with 15 bases between them. The CDR3 consists of 15 residues. CDR3 in DNA: TGTGCCAGCTCACCCCAGGGGGGTTTGGTCAATGAGCAGTTCTTC. Encoded protein: CASSPQGGLVNEQFF.

This sequence joins TRBV4-1 and TRBJ2-5; D unresolved. This CDR3 has 14 residues. Germline CDR1 MGHRA, CDR2 YSYEKL. Deletions cut 1 base from V and 9 bases from J, with 15 bases between. The CDR3 here is CASSQARAGRAQYF. CDR3 sequence (DNA): TGCGCCAGCAGCCAAGCACGGGCCGGTAGGGCCCAGTACTTC.

The chain links TRBV14 to TRBJ2-3; TRBD2 agrees at 15 bases. The trim removed 4 bases at V and 2 bases at J, leaving 13 bases unmatched. The V gene's germline CDR1 is SGHDN and CDR2 FVKESK. CDR3 length: 20 amino acids. For the CDR3, the DNA is TGTGCCAGCAGCCGTGCCCGGACTAGCGGGAGGGCCCTACACACAGATACGCAGTATTTT. Its protein product is CASSRARTSGRALHTDTQYF.

The CDR3, as DNA: TGTGCCAGCTCACCCAACGGACAGTCCTTGAACACTGAAGCTTTCTTT. Translated, it gives CASSPNGQSLNTEAFF. V gene TRBV18 combines with J gene TRBJ1-1; D possibly corresponds to TRBD1 (6 bases). The germline V gene encodes CDR1 KGHSH and CDR2 LQKENI. The CDR3 is 16 residues long. V gave up 3 bases and J gave up 0 bases, with 14 bases separating them.

J is TRBJ1-2 and V is TRBV28; possibly TRBD1 for D (6 bases). V was pared by 6 bases and J by 4 bases, with 12 bases between. The CDR3 sequence is 13 residues long. CDR1 MDHEN and CDR2 SYDVKM come from the germline V gene. This chain's CDR3 is CASRSTGIYGYTF. The CDR3 bases are TGTGCCAGCAGATCAACAGGGATCTATGGCTACACCTTC.

The gene calls are TRBV25-1 and TRBJ2-1, with 9 nucleotides matching TRBD2. Germline lookup yields CDR1 MGHDK and CDR2 SYGVNS. V shed 7 bases and J 9 bases; nucleotides not matched to a gene: 10. This CDR3 is built from 14 residues. The CDR3 nucleotides are TGTGCCAGCACAGGGACTAGCCTGTGGGGTGAGCAGTTCTTC. Translated: CASTGTSLWGEQFF. Together with reference TRBV25-1 and TRBJ2-1, the CDR3 gives the full variable domain: EADIYQTPRYLVIGTGKKITLECSQTMGHDKMYWYQQDPGMELHLIHYSYGVNSTEKGDLSSESTVSRIRTEHFPLTLESARPSHTSQYLCASTGTSLWGEQFFGPGTRLTVL.

The chain employs TRBV27 and TRBJ2-3, with 8 bases identical to TRBD1. CDR1 and CDR2 (germline): MNHEY, SMNVEV (reference sequence). CDR3 size: 13 residues. Trimming cost V 7 bases and J 2 bases; bases outside gene matches: 2. The chain's CDR3 is CASTDRATDTQYF. The CDR3 DNA reads as TGTGCCAGCACGGACAGGGCCACAGATACGCAGTATTTT.

The CDR3 loop reads CASSLGFSVSGNTIYF. The CDR3 DNA follows: TGTGCCAGCAGCTTAGGCTTTTCGGTCTCTGGAAACACCATATATTTT. V gene TRBV7-2 combines with J gene TRBJ1-3; no reliable D call. V was cut by 1 base and J by 0 bases, with 10 bases left in between. Per the germline V gene, CDR1 is SGHTA and CDR2 is FQGNSA. This CDR3 spans 16 amino acids.